What follows are 9 T cell receptor beta chains derived from one specimen sequenced in a study of blood T cell repertoires in COVID-19. Clones were sequenced by immunoSEQ multiplex PCR, and TCRdb holds only the in-frame ones, with some missing. The data show roughly 260,000 clones, with around 87% seen just once and 2.3% held by the top ten. Sequences were obtained from peripheral blood. The source is a woman aged 45-59 years with acute or convalescent COVID-19.

CDR3 sequence reads: CASSLWGQVYEQYF. The CDR3 DNA is TGTGCCAGCAGTTTATGGGGACAGGTCTACGAGCAGTACTTC. The V call is TRBV28, the J call TRBJ2-7; 8 bases align to TRBD1. V gave up 0 bases and J gave up 3 bases; unmatched junction bases: 1. This CDR3 contains 14 residues. Germline CDR1 reads MDHEN; CDR2 reads SYDVKM.

This clone was seen more than once but under ten times. This chain joins TRBV10-3 and TRBJ2-2, with TRBD1 matching over 9 bases. Germline values: CDR1 ENHRY, CDR2 SYGVKD. V trimming: 6 bases; J trimming: 5 bases; junction bases outside the gene matches: 4. This CDR3 is 14 amino acids long. The CDR3 DNA reads as TGTGCCATCAGGACAGGGGGAGGTACCGGGGAGCTGTTTTTT. It specifies CAIRTGGGTGELFF.

CDR3 region: CAISGQASNYGYTF. In nucleotides, the CDR3 is TGTGCCATCAGTGGACAAGCCTCTAACTATGGCTACACCTTC. The V call is TRBV10-3, the J call TRBJ1-2, with D unresolved. This CDR3 has 14 residues. Trimming removed 4 bases from V and 0 bases from J, with 9 bases in between. Germline V gives CDR1 ENHRY, CDR2 SYGVKD.

The gene calls are TRBV9 and TRBJ1-6, with 8 bases that match TRBD1. Unmatched junction bases numbered 8, after V lost 3 bases and J lost 6 bases. In germline, CDR1 is SGDLS, CDR2 YYNGEE. This CDR3 is 16 amino acids long. CDR3 loop: CASSARTGPINSPLHF. The CDR3 DNA reads TGTGCCAGCAGCGCTAGGACAGGGCCCATTAATTCACCCCTCCACTTT.

V and J are TRBV19 and TRBJ1-5, with D hard to call. This CDR3 region has 18 residues. The V end lost 7 bases, the J end lost 6 bases, and 28 bases lay between the germline ends. Germline loops: CDR1 LNHDA, CDR2 SQIVND (reference sequence). The CDR3 sequence: CASTPTGGRGALGQPQHF. The CDR3 DNA follows: TGTGCCAGTACCCCTACGGGAGGGCGGGGAGCCCTAGGTCAGCCCCAGCATTTT. Together with reference TRBV19 and TRBJ1-5, the CDR3 gives the full variable domain: DGGITQSPKYLFRKEGQNVTLSCEQNLNHDAMYWYRQDPGQGLRLIYYSQIVNDFQKGDIAEGYSVSREKKESFPLTVTSAQKNPTAFYLCASTPTGGRGALGQPQHFGDGTRLSIL.

V usage is TRBV27 and J usage is TRBJ2-1; unclear D gene. Trimming left V 2 bases short and J 9 bases short, with 14 bases between. Germline V gene lookup returns CDR1 MNHEY and CDR2 SMNVEV (reference sequence). The CDR3 has 14 residues. The CDR3 reads CASSLRVRLPEQFF. The CDR3 DNA reads TGTGCCAGCAGTTTACGGGTACGATTACCTGAGCAGTTCTTC.

V is TRBV19 and J is TRBJ1-5; TRBD1 aligns across 10 bases. Trimming cost V 8 bases and J 5 bases; bases outside gene matches: 18. Germline V lookup: CDR1 LNHDA, CDR2 SQIVND (reference sequence). The CDR3 covers 18 residues. The CDR3 DNA is TGTGCCAGTGATAGGAGTGGATCCGGGACAGGGGAATATCAGCCCCAGCATTTT. Amino acids: CASDRSGSGTGEYQPQHF.

This chain links TRBV18 with TRBJ1-3; the match to TRBD1 covers 8 bases. This CDR3 spans 17 amino acids. The V and J ends lost 4 bases and 0 bases, in that order; junction bases with no gene match: 8. Germline CDR1 is KGHSH and CDR2 is LQKENI. CDR3 DNA sequence: TGTGCCAGCTCACTTCGACAGGGGTCTAACTCTGGAAACACCATATATTTT. This gives the protein CASSLRQGSNSGNTIYF.

The gene calls are TRBV5-5 and TRBJ2-1, with TRBD1 matching 8 bases. The length of the CDR3 is 15 residues. J gave up 2 bases and V 1 base, and 2 bases lay outside the gene matches. In germline, CDR1 is SGHKS, CDR2 YYEKEE (reference sequence). CDR3 nucleotides: TGTGCCAGCAGCTTGTCACAGGGGGCCTACAATGAGCAGTTCTTC. It specifies CASSLSQGAYNEQFF.